This record looks at one TCR beta chain sequence and its context. Its target is not known. CDR1 and CDR2 (germline): SEHNR, FQNEAQ (reference sequence). This CDR3 region has 14 residues. The TRB cDNA libraries were prepared by 5' RACE with UMI labels. TCRdb reprocessed the 5' RACE reads, keeping one entry per CDR3 protein, no DNA. The table gives 40,000 to 45,000 distinct CDR3 sequences; the top ten clones make up roughly 1.8% of it. This sample was taken from a study of CXCR3-negative and CXCR3-positive naive CD8 T cells. Study findings and constraints: Most assays used freshly isolated PBMCs, as cryopreservation partially reduced CXCR3. Memory, not naive, CXCR3-negative and CXCR3-positive cells differed in TRBV-TRBJ usage. Whereas both naive subsets had comparably high diversity, memory CD8+ cells had much lower diversity. TRB CDR3 properties served as the basis for inferring TCR strength, and surface CD5 was comparable between naive subsets.

The specimen was naive CXCR3- CD8+ T cells from blood. Subset indicated: CD45RO-CCR7+CD27+CD95- naive CD8+ T cells lacking CXCR3 (TNR3-). The sequence was collected from a human donor in good health. Some clones in this sample may be carry-over from other donors' samples. The V call is TRBV7-9, the J call TRBJ1-5; TCRdb gives TRBD1 as the D gene, but with no DNA this cannot be confirmed. The CDR3 here is CASSSTGINQPQHF.